This T cell receptor beta chain was recovered during a study of control samples from healthy donors and cancer patients. On this clone itself: An end of the junction does not agree with germline; a read error may underlie this.

The CDR3 is 15 residues long. Germline V CDR1 and CDR2: SSHAT, FNYEAQ (reference sequence). Some clones are missing from TCRdb's copy, which holds only in-frame ones; the method was immunoSEQ multiplex PCR. The repertoire holds about 180,000 clones, with 90% as singletons. The rearrangement uses TRBV7-7 and TRBJ2-1, with 12 bases fitting TRBD2. The sample consisted of blood. The sequence derives from a woman aged 50 to 60 in good health. The chain's CDR3 is CASSFGTSGYNEQFF. The DNA for the CDR3 is TGTGCTAGCAGCTTCGGGACTAGCGGGTACAATGAGCAGTTCTTC.